This record covers a single T cell receptor beta chain. No antigen is known for it. This sample was taken from a study of cytomegalovirus exposure and HLA in healthy donors. At the level of the study: Among some 400 genotyped donors, more than 65% fell in the Caucasian-associated ancestry cluster.

PCR involved 60 Vbeta and 13 Jbeta primers. Repertoires were generated with immunoSEQ multiplex PCR, while TCRdb's copy carries only in-frame clones and drops some. The sample lists about 240,000 clones; roughly 73% were seen once. Study conclusions and caveats: Productive status was seen about 90% or about 30% of the time for most TCR beta V segments in an earlier analysis. Association with HLA alleles at 0.05 false discovery rate was found for 16,951 TCR beta sequences in a later analysis.

Material: PBMCs. The TCR sequence derives from a boy between 10 and 17 years old in good health and CMV-seronegative.

The CDR3 spells CASAPGHLYNEQFF. The CDR3 nucleotides are TGCGCCAGCGCGCCGGGACACCTCTACAATGAGCAGTTCTTC. The chain links TRBV23-1 to TRBJ2-1, with a weak D call TRBD1 (6 bases). TRBV23-1 is an ORF, and what it does is uncertain. The CDR3 consists of 14 residues. Trimming removed 8 bases at V and 3 bases at J, with 14 bases between.